This entry lists 24 T cell receptor beta chains sequenced from one sample in a study of OX40 agonist ivuxolimab in advanced cancers. This table comes from immunoSEQ multiplex PCR, and its TCRdb copy is limited to in-frame clones, with some not included. The sample shows approximately 81,000 clones, about 93% of them seen only once. The source was CD4+ or CD8+ T cells sorted from blood, collected in a trial of the OX40 agonist ivuxolimab. Every receptor here comes from an adult with an advanced solid tumor such as melanoma, head and neck, liver or kidney cancer.

The rearrangement links TRBV28 to TRBJ1-1; weak D call: TRBD1 (5 bases). Between the trimmed V and J ends, which lost 5 bases and 4 bases, there was a span of 14 bases. CDR3 length equals 14 residues. Germline V gene sequence: CDR1 MDHEN, CDR2 SYDVKM. CDR3 amino acids: CASSLRGGFTEAFF. CDR3 bases: TGTGCCAGCAGTCTCCGTGGGGGATTCACTGAAGCTTTCTTT.

The chain links TRBV5-5 to TRBJ2-7, with no clear D. CDR1 is SGHKS and CDR2 is YYEKEE in the germline V gene (reference sequence). Trimming left V 0 bases short and J 7 bases short, with 14 bases between. CDR3 length: 14 amino acids. In DNA form, the CDR3 reads TGTGCCAGCAGCTTGGGGTGGTCCACTGTTGAGCAGTACTTC. Encoded protein: CASSLGWSTVEQYF.

V and J are TRBV4-3 and TRBJ2-1; D unresolved. Trimming took off 2 bases at V and 0 bases at J, with 14 bases between the two ends. CDR1 and CDR2 from the germline V gene are LGHNA and YSLEER. The CDR3 has 17 residues. CDR3 sequence: CASSQSKRRSSYNEQFF. As DNA, the CDR3 is TGCGCCAGCAGCCAATCCAAACGGCGGAGCTCCTACAATGAGCAGTTCTTC.

The chain couples TRBV7-8 to TRBJ2-7; 9 nucleotides line up with TRBD1. The V and J ends lost 5 bases and 1 base, in that order; junction bases with no gene match: 9. The germline CDR1 and CDR2 sequences are SGHVS and FQNEAQ. The CDR3 loop spans 16 amino acids. The CDR3 here is CASSPSGQGASYEQYF. The CDR3 bases are TGTGCCAGCAGCCCATCGGGACAGGGAGCGTCCTACGAGCAGTACTTC.

The V gene is TRBV6-1, the J gene TRBJ1-2; D gene uncertain. This CDR3 is 11 amino acids long. The V end was cut by 5 bases, the J end by 5 bases, with 6 bases between. Germline CDR1 is MNHNS and CDR2 is SASEGT. In nucleotides, the CDR3 is TGTGCCAGCAGTACACATTATGGCTACACCTTC. Residues: CASSTHYGYTF.

The chain links TRBV5-1 to TRBJ2-3, with D unresolved. Per germline, CDR1 SGHRS and CDR2 YFSETQ. This CDR3 is 14 amino acids long. The V gene lost 4 bases and the J gene lost 2 bases, with 11 bases spanning the gap. This CDR3 is CASSLDSITDTQYF. CDR3 bases: TGCGCCAGCAGCCTAGACTCGATCACAGATACGCAGTATTTT. The full variable domain, in which reference TRBV5-1 and TRBJ2-3 provide the parts outside the CDR3, is KAGVTQTPRYLIKTRGQQVTLSCSPISGHRSVSWYQQTPGQGLQFLFEYFSETQRNKGNFPGRFSGRQFSNSRSEMNVSTLELGDSALYLCASSLDSITDTQYFGPGTRLTVL.

This chain joins TRBV27 and TRBJ2-3; D is ambiguous. The CDR3 is made up of 14 amino acids. Germline values: CDR1 MNHEY, CDR2 SMNVEV (reference sequence). Trimming cost V 0 bases and J 4 bases, with 8 bases left between them. The CDR3 DNA is TGTGCCAGCAGTTTATCCCTTCTATCAGATACGCAGTATTTT. Protein: CASSLSLLSDTQYF.

This sequence joins TRBV27 and TRBJ2-3, with D unresolved. Per the germline V gene, CDR1 is MNHEY and CDR2 is SMNVEV (reference sequence). The CDR3 sequence is 13 residues long. Trimming took 6 bases from V and 5 from J, leaving 12 bases between them. CDR3 nucleotide sequence: TGTGCCAGCAGCGACGGTCCCGGAGATACGCAGTATTTT. It yields the protein CASSDGPGDTQYF.

CDR3 coding DNA: TGTGCCAGCAGCGTAACCGGGACAGCCTACAATGAGCAGTTCTTC. Amino acids: CASSVTGTAYNEQFF. V gene TRBV9 combines with J gene TRBJ2-1; TRBD1 matches at 7 bases. Germline V gene data show CDR1 as SGDLS and CDR2 as YYNGEE. V lost 1 base to trimming and J lost 2 bases; unmatched junction nucleotides: 3. The CDR3 has 15 residues. Drawing the rest from reference TRBV9 and TRBJ2-1, the complete variable domain is DSGVTQTPKHLITATGQRVTLRCSPRSGDLSVYWYQQSLDQGLQFLIQYYNGEERAKGNILERFSAQQFPDLHSELNLSSLELGDSALYFCASSVTGTAYNEQFFGPGTRLTVL.

This chain links TRBV27 with TRBJ2-2, with D unclear. V dropped 4 bases and J dropped 3 bases, with 3 bases sitting between them. From germline, CDR1 is MNHEY and CDR2 SMNVEV (reference sequence). This CDR3 has 12 amino acids. CDR3 loop: CASSSDTGELFF. CDR3 sequence (DNA): TGTGCCAGCAGTTCCGACACCGGGGAGCTGTTTTTT.

J is TRBJ1-2 and V is TRBV7-9; D remains ambiguous. The CDR3 loop spans 14 amino acids. V lost 2 bases to trimming and J lost 1 base, with 8 bases between them. Germline CDR1 reads SEHNR; CDR2 reads FQNEAQ (reference sequence). The CDR3 DNA reads TGTGCCAGCAGCTTAAGTGAAAGTAACTATGGCTACACCTTC. Translating it yields CASSLSESNYGYTF.

This chain links TRBV28 with TRBJ2-1, with 10 bases fitting TRBD2. The germline CDR1 and CDR2 sequences are MDHEN and SYDVKM. This CDR3 is 16 amino acids long. V shed 4 bases, J shed 1 base, and the junction held 4 bases outside the gene matches. The CDR3 region has the DNA TGTGCCAGCAGTTCACGACTAGCGGGTTCCTACAATGAGCAGTTCTTC. Amino acids: CASSSRLAGSYNEQFF.

This rearrangement joins TRBV11-2 to TRBJ2-7; no clear D. CDR3 size: 14 residues. V was shortened by 5 bases and J by 2 bases, with 13 bases between the two germline ends. Germline loops: CDR1 SGHAT, CDR2 FQNNGV. This CDR3 is CASSERTDTYEQYF. Written as DNA, the CDR3 is TGTGCCAGCAGCGAACGGACGGATACCTACGAGCAGTACTTC.

The V and J genes are TRBV30 and TRBJ2-7, with TRBD2 matching 8 bases. This CDR3 is 14 amino acids long. J gave up 3 bases and V 3 bases, and 7 bases lay outside the gene matches. Germline lookup yields CDR1 GTSNPN and CDR2 SVGIG (reference sequence). The CDR3 DNA sequence: TGTGCCTGGAGCCCAGCGGCGGGGGGCTACGAGCAGTACTTC. It specifies CAWSPAAGGYEQYF.

V usage is TRBV7-9 and J usage is TRBJ2-1, with D perhaps matching TRBD1 (6 bases). This CDR3 is 14 amino acids long. Looked up from germline, CDR1 is SEHNR and CDR2 is FQNEAQ (reference sequence). V lost 8 bases, J lost 0 bases, and 11 bases lay in between. The CDR3 region is CASSGVPSYNEQFF. The CDR3 nucleotides are TGTGCCAGCTCAGGGGTTCCCTCCTACAATGAGCAGTTCTTC.

This chain joins TRBV5-4 and TRBJ2-7; 9 nucleotides align to TRBD1. Germline V gives CDR1 SGHNT, CDR2 YYREEE (reference sequence). J was trimmed by 5 bases and V by 3 bases; bases with no gene match: 12. The CDR3 is made up of 16 amino acids. The CDR3 bases are TGTGCCAGCAGCTATTTCGGGACAGGGTATAACAACGAGCAGTACTTC. Translating it yields CASSYFGTGYNNEQYF. The variable domain in full, completed from reference TRBV5-4 and TRBJ2-7, reads ETGVTQSPTHLIKTRGQQVTLRCSSQSGHNTVSWYQQALGQGPQFIFQYYREEENGRGNFPPRFSGLQFPNYSSELNVNALELDDSALYLCASSYFGTGYNNEQYFGPGTRLTVT.

V is TRBV7-3 and J is TRBJ2-3, with TRBD1 as a possible D gene (6 bases). Germline V gene sequence: CDR1 SGHTA, CDR2 FQGTGA. V lost 5 bases and J lost 1, with 16 bases in between. This CDR3 contains 16 residues. CDR3 nucleotide sequence: TGTGCCAGCAGCGCCATACTAGGGGGAGGCACAGATACGCAGTATTTT. This gives the protein CASSAILGGGTDTQYF.

The chain links TRBV9 to TRBJ1-1; a possible D gene is TRBD1 (5 bases). Trimming removed 1 base at V and 4 bases at J, with 14 bases between. This CDR3 is 15 amino acids long. Germline CDR1 is SGDLS and CDR2 is YYNGEE. CDR3 sequence reads: CASSVSRVGSTEAFF. Written as DNA, the CDR3 is TGTGCCAGCAGCGTATCCAGGGTTGGGAGCACTGAAGCTTTCTTT.

CDR3 sequence: CASSVEETPWDEQFF. DNA for the CDR3: TGTGCCAGCAGCGTAGAAGAGACCCCTTGGGATGAGCAGTTCTTC. The chain has TRBV9 and TRBJ2-1, with unresolved D. CDR1 SGDLS and CDR2 YYNGEE come from the germline V gene. The CDR3 consists of 15 residues. Trimming took 0 bases from V and 8 from J, leaving 15 bases between them.

By its share, this clone is medium-sized. This chain connects TRBV10-3 to TRBJ1-1; D remains unclear. Per the germline V gene, CDR1 is ENHRY and CDR2 is SYGVKD. Trimming took off 11 bases at V and 3 bases at J, with 19 bases between the two ends. The CDR3 covers 14 residues. CDR3 protein: CAATELGSDTEAFF. CDR3 DNA: TGTGCCGCCACGGAATTAGGCTCTGACACTGAAGCTTTCTTT.

The V call is TRBV10-3, the J call TRBJ2-1; 12 nucleotides match TRBD1. There are 16 residues in the CDR3. With 1 base clipped from V and 8 bases from J, the junction kept 6 bases outside the gene matches. The germline V gene has CDR1 ENHRY and CDR2 SYGVKD. The CDR3 loop is CAISEYRDRGRDEQFF. CDR3 sequence (DNA): TGTGCCATCAGTGAGTACCGGGACAGGGGGCGCGATGAGCAGTTCTTC.

This rearrangement joins TRBV19 to TRBJ2-5; perhaps TRBD2 as D (6 bases). Germline CDR1 LNHDA, CDR2 SQIVND (reference sequence). Trimming took 3 bases from V and 2 from J, leaving 10 bases between them. This CDR3 is 14 amino acids long. The CDR3 DNA sequence: TGTGCCAGTAGTATCGGCGCGGGGCAAGAGACCCAGTACTTC. This encodes CASSIGAGQETQYF.

V gene TRBV9 combines with J gene TRBJ2-1; TRBD2 matches 9 bases. Trimming cost V 1 base and J 0 bases; bases outside gene matches: 5. The CDR3 sequence is 17 residues long. The germline CDR1 and CDR2 sequences are SGDLS and YYNGEE. CDR3 sequence: CASSVSSGARSYNEQFF. The CDR3 DNA reads TGTGCCAGCAGCGTATCTAGCGGGGCCCGCTCCTACAATGAGCAGTTCTTC.

The chain has TRBV27 and TRBJ2-2; 7 bases align to TRBD1. Germline trimming cut 5 bases from V and 0 bases from J; bases unmatched to any gene: 9. CDR3 length: 17 residues. The germline CDR1 and CDR2 sequences are MNHEY and SMNVEV (reference sequence). Here the CDR3 reads CASSPGQETANTGELFF. CDR3 in DNA: TGTGCCAGCAGTCCCGGACAGGAAACGGCGAACACCGGGGAGCTGTTTTTT.